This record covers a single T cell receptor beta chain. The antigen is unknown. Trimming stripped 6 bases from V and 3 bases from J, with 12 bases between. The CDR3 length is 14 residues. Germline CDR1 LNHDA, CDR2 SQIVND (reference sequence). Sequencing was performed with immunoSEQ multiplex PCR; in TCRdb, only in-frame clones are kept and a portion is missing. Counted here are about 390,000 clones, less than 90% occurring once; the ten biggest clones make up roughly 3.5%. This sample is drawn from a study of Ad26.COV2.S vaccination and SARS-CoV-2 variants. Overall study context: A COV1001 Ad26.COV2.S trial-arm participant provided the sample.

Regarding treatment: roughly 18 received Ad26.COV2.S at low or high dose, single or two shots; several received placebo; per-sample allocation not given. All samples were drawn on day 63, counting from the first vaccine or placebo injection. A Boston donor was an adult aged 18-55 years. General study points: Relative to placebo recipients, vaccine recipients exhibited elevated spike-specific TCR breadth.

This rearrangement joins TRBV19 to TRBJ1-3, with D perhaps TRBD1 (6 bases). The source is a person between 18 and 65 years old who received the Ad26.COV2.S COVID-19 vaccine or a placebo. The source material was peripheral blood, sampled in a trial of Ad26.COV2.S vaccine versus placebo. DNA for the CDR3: TGTGCCAGTAGCGACACAGGGCATGGAAACACCATATATTTT. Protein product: CASSDTGHGNTIYF.